This T cell receptor beta chain came from a study of shared clonotypes between healthy human individuals. Overall study: The study used three CD4 naive, three CD4 memory, two CD8 naive and one CD8 memory plate per donor.

Assay used: immunoSEQ multiplex PCR; TCRdb lists only in-frame clones, some missing. The data contain roughly 2.5 million clones, roughly nine tenths of them singletons. The CDR3 is 16 residues long. V shed 4 bases and J shed 8 bases, with 24 bases lying between them. Germline CDR1 is SGHNT and CDR2 is YYREEE (reference sequence). CD4+ cells were split into CD45RA+ naive and CD45RA-negative memory subsets. The rearrangement joins TRBV5-4 to TRBJ1-2, with TRBD1 as a possible D gene (6 bases). What was sequenced was naive CD4+ T cells sorted from blood. This sample's subset: CD45RA+ positively selected. This TCR was sampled from a man aged 18 to 29 in good health. DNA of the CDR3: TGTGCCAGCAGCCACTCTGGGACACTTTCCGTCTCAGGCTACACCTTC. This sequence encodes CASSHSGTLSVSGYTF.